This is a list of T cell receptor beta chains from one sample in a study of TIL therapy for anti-PD-1-resistant metastatic lung cancer. Repertoires were generated with immunoSEQ multiplex PCR, while TCRdb's copy carries only in-frame clones and drops some. This table has about 60,000 clones, about nine tenths appearing once. Sequenced material: blood, taken at baseline. These receptors all come from a person aged 25-85 years with non-small cell lung cancer. Both conserved end residues are part of each CDR3. D genes are given only for firm matches.

TRBD2,TRBV29-1,TRBJ2-7,TGCAGCGTTGACAATAGCGGGGGCGCCTACGAGCAGTACTTC,CSVDNSGGAYEQYF
TRBD2,TRBV19,TRBJ2-7,TGTGCCAGTAGTGGGACTAGCGGGACGTCCTACGAGCAGTACTTC,CASSGTSGTSYEQYF
NA,TRBV5-1,TRBJ1-2,TGCGCCAGCAGCTTGGCGACGGTGAACTATGGCTACACCTTC,CASSLATVNYGYTF
TRBD1,TRBV6-1,TRBJ1-2,TGTGCCAGCAGTGAAGTCTTAGGACAGGGGTGGGGTGGCTACACCTTC,CASSEVLGQGWGGYTF
TRBD1,TRBV9,TRBJ1-2,TGTGCCAGCAGCGACCGGGGACAGGAGAGGGACTATGGCTACACCTTC,CASSDRGQERDYGYTF
NA,TRBV19,TRBJ2-1,TGTGCCAGTAGCCAACTTAAAGGTGAGCAGTTCTTC,CASSQLKGEQFF
TRBD1,TRBV11-3,TRBJ1-2,TGTGCCAGCAGCTTAATCGCTCGGACAGGTTCCTTGGTGGATGATGGCTACACCTTC,CASSLIARTGSLVDDGYTF
TRBD2,TRBV30,TRBJ2-6,TGTGCCTGGAGGGCAGCGGGAGGGAGGACTGGGGCCAACGTCCTGACTTTC,CAWRAAGGRTGANVLTF
TRBD1,TRBV12-5,TRBJ2-7,TGTGCTAGTGGTTTACCAGCCGGGACAGGAGACTACGAGCAGTACTTC,CASGLPAGTGDYEQYF
TRBD2,TRBV6-1,TRBJ2-1,TGTGCCAGCAGTGAAATGAGCGGGAGGAGGGACAATGAGCAGTTCTTC,CASSEMSGRRDNEQFF
TRBD1,TRBV18,TRBJ2-1,TGTGCCAGCTCACCACCCTTCGGGACAGAGGCTTACAATGAGCAGTTCTTC,CASSPPFGTEAYNEQFF
TRBD2,TRBV10-2,TRBJ2-1,TGCGCCAGCAGTGATGTAGCGGGGGGCTACAATGAGCAGTTCTTC,CASSDVAGGYNEQFF
TRBD2,TRBV11-2,TRBJ2-1,TGTGCCAGCAGCTTAGGCGGGAGGGTTAATGAGCAGTTCTTC,CASSLGGRVNEQFF
NA,TRBV12-3/TRBV12-4,TRBJ1-1,TGTGCCAGCAGTTTAATGGGGGACACTGAAGCTTTCTTT,CASSLMGDTEAFF